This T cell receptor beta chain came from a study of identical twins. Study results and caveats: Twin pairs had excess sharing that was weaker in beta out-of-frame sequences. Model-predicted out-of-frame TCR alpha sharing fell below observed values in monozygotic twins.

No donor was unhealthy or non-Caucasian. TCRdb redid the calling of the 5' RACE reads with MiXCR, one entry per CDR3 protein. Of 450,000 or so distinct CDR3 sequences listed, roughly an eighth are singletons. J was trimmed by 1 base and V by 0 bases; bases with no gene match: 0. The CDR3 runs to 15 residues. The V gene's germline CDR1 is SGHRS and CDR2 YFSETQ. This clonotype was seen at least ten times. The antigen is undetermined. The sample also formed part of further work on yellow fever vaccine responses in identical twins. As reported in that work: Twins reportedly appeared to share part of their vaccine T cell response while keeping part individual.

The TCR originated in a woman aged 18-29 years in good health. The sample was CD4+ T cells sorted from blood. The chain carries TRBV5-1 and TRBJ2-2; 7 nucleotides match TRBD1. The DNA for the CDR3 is TGCGCCAGCAGCTTGGACAGGGGGAACACCGGGGAGCTGTTTTTT. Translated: CASSLDRGNTGELFF. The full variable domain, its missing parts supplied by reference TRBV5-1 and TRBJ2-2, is KAGVTQTPRYLIKTRGQQVTLSCSPISGHRSVSWYQQTPGQGLQFLFEYFSETQRNKGNFPGRFSGRQFSNSRSEMNVSTLELGDSALYLCASSLDRGNTGELFFGEGSRLTVL.